The 21 T cell receptor beta chains listed next were all sequenced from one sample in a study of CD8+ T cells in alopecia areata. Reverse transcription of extracted RNA yielded cDNA, which provided the sequencing template. Produced via immunoSEQ multiplex PCR; TCRdb's table is partial and in-frame only. This sample has about 130,000 clones, with roughly three fifths found just once. The source was CD4+ T cells sorted from blood, collected at week 0. Source of these receptors: a human donor with alopecia areata.

Only a few counts were recorded for this clone. V gene TRBV7-2 combines with J gene TRBJ1-2; no clear D gene. Per germline, CDR1 SGHTA and CDR2 FQGNSA. The V end lost 0 bases, the J end lost 4 bases, and 15 bases lay between the germline ends. This CDR3 is 16 amino acids long. The CDR3 reads CASSLAAGNALYGYTF. CDR3 nucleotides: TGTGCCAGCAGCTTAGCGGCGGGGAATGCCCTCTATGGCTACACCTTC. Full variable domain (rest looked up from reference TRBV7-2 and TRBJ1-2): GAGVSQSPSNKVTEKGKDVELRCDPISGHTALYWYRQSLGQGLEFLIYFQGNSAPDKSGLPSDRFSAERTGGSVSTLTIQRTQQEDSAVYLCASSLAAGNALYGYTFGSGTRLTVV.

DNA of the CDR3: TGTGCCAGCTCACCGGACACCCAGACAAGCACAGATACGCAGTATTTT. Translated: CASSPDTQTSTDTQYF. This chain uses TRBV18 with TRBJ2-3, with D tentatively TRBD1 (5 bases). The CDR3 is made up of 16 amino acids. With 3 bases removed from V and 0 bases from J, the gap between germline ends came to 13 bases. Germline V lookup: CDR1 KGHSH, CDR2 LQKENI.

The V call is TRBV6-5, the J call TRBJ1-5, with D possibly TRBD1 on 5 matching bases. The V end was cut by 6 bases, the J end by 2 bases, with 8 bases between. CDR1 is MNHEY and CDR2 is SVGAGI in the germline V gene. The CDR3 extends over 13 amino acids. DNA of the CDR3: TGTGCCAGCAGGAGAGGGGGCAATCAGCCCCAGCATTTT. This gives the protein CASRRGGNQPQHF.

The chain links TRBV7-3 to TRBJ2-5; TRBD1 is a possible D gene (6 bases). The CDR3 is 13 amino acids. V was cut by 2 bases and J by 2 bases, with 6 bases left in between. The germline V gene encodes CDR1 SGHTA and CDR2 FQGTGA. CDR3 sequence reads: CASSLGQQETQYF. Here the CDR3 DNA reads TGTGCCAGCAGCTTAGGACAGCAAGAGACCCAGTACTTC.

This chain links TRBV29-1 with TRBJ2-5, with no clear D. The germline V gene encodes CDR1 SQVTM and CDR2 ANQGSEA. Trimming removed 4 bases from V and 2 bases from J, with 5 bases in between. This CDR3 spans 11 amino acids. The CDR3 region is CSVALQETQYF. The CDR3 DNA reads as TGCAGCGTTGCTCTTCAAGAGACCCAGTACTTC.

The rearrangement links TRBV30 to TRBJ1-2, with a tentative D call TRBD1 (5 bases). The CDR3 is made up of 13 amino acids. Germline V gives CDR1 GTSNPN, CDR2 SVGIG (reference sequence). Between the trimmed V and J ends, which lost 0 bases and 4 bases, there was a span of 9 bases. The CDR3 loop reads CAWSVLGGYGYTF. CDR3 coding DNA: TGTGCCTGGAGTGTCCTGGGGGGCTATGGCTACACCTTC.

This chain uses TRBV18 with TRBJ2-7; unclear D gene. This CDR3 region has 14 residues. V lost 0 bases and J 4 bases, leaving 10 bases between the germline ends. Germline V gives CDR1 KGHSH, CDR2 LQKENI. Here the CDR3 DNA reads TGTGCCAGCTCACCACCGGGAACCCTTTACGAGCAGTACTTC. Protein product: CASSPPGTLYEQYF.

This clone was counted between two and nine times. CDR3 nucleotide sequence: TGCGCCAGCAAGGGCAGTAATGAAAAACTGTTTTTT. Its protein product is CASKGSNEKLFF. The rearrangement links TRBV4-1 to TRBJ1-4; D uncertain. V gave up 7 bases and J gave up 4 bases, with 7 bases separating them. This CDR3 is 12 amino acids long. The V gene's germline CDR1 is MGHRA and CDR2 YSYEKL.

The V call is TRBV7-2, the J call TRBJ2-5; D is ambiguous. Trimming shortened V by 0 bases and J by 3 bases, and 5 bases separated the two germline ends. CDR3 length: 13 residues. Germline CDR1 and CDR2: SGHTA and FQGNSA. In DNA, the CDR3 is TGTGCCAGCAGCTTAGCGGTTAAAGAGACCCAGTACTTC. Translation gives CASSLAVKETQYF.

The rearrangement uses TRBV28 and TRBJ2-7; perhaps TRBD2 as D (6 bases). The CDR3 runs 13 residues. V gave up 8 bases and J gave up 1 base, with 12 bases separating them. Germline CDR1 MDHEN, CDR2 SYDVKM. CDR3 in amino acids: CASGGDWSYEQYF. As DNA, the CDR3 is TGTGCCAGCGGAGGGGACTGGTCCTACGAGCAGTACTTC.

The chain is built from TRBV5-4 and TRBJ1-1, with D perhaps TRBD1 (5 bases). The CDR3 consists of 14 residues. V was trimmed by 0 bases and J by 1 base, leaving 7 bases between them. The germline V gene has CDR1 SGHNT and CDR2 YYREEE (reference sequence). In DNA, the CDR3 is TGTGCCAGCAGCTTGGGGGGGAGGAACACTGAAGCTTTCTTT. The encoded protein is CASSLGGRNTEAFF. The entire variable domain, with the rest obtained from reference TRBV5-4 and TRBJ1-1, is as follows: ETGVTQSPTHLIKTRGQQVTLRCSSQSGHNTVSWYQQALGQGPQFIFQYYREEENGRGNFPPRFSGLQFPNYSSELNVNALELDDSALYLCASSLGGRNTEAFFGQGTRLTVV.

The chain is built from TRBV7-2 and TRBJ2-4; the match to TRBD2 covers 12 bases. The CDR3 totals 18 residues. V was clipped by 1 base and J by 0 bases; unmatched bases: 4. Germline V lookup: CDR1 SGHTA, CDR2 FQGNSA. CDR3 protein: CASSLGPSGGVAKNIQYF. The CDR3 nucleotides are TGTGCCAGCAGCTTAGGTCCTAGCGGGGGGGTAGCCAAAAACATTCAGTACTTC. Together with reference TRBV7-2 and TRBJ2-4, the CDR3 gives the full variable domain: GAGVSQSPSNKVTEKGKDVELRCDPISGHTALYWYRQSLGQGLEFLIYFQGNSAPDKSGLPSDRFSAERTGGSVSTLTIQRTQQEDSAVYLCASSLGPSGGVAKNIQYFGAGTRLSVL.

The J gene is TRBJ2-3, the V gene TRBV4-1, with D possibly being TRBD2 (6 bases). The length of the CDR3 is 16 residues. The germline gives CDR1 MGHRA, CDR2 YSYEKL. V was trimmed by 1 base and J by 2 bases, leaving 13 bases between them. The CDR3 DNA is TGCGCCAGCAGCCAAGTCGTGACTAGGTCCACAGATACGCAGTATTTT. Its translation: CASSQVVTRSTDTQYF.

The chain couples TRBV5-6 to TRBJ1-1; tentatively, D is TRBD1 (5 bases). This CDR3 is built from 14 residues. Trimming left V 1 base short and J 5 bases short, with 12 bases between. CDR1 and CDR2 from the germline V gene are SGHDT and YYEEEE. CDR3 sequence: CASSLRGVTTEAFF. CDR3 nucleotides: TGTGCCAGCAGCTTGAGAGGGGTGACGACTGAAGCTTTCTTT. Complete variable domain (other parts from reference TRBV5-6 and TRBJ1-1): DAGVTQSPTHLIKTRGQQVTLRCSPKSGHDTVSWYQQALGQGPQFIFQYYEEEERQRGNFPDRFSGHQFPNYSSELNVNALLLGDSALYLCASSLRGVTTEAFFGQGTRLTVV.

This rearrangement joins TRBV7-3 to TRBJ2-3; 9 nucleotides match TRBD2. The CDR3 extends over 18 amino acids. From germline, CDR1 is SGHTA and CDR2 FQGTGA. The junction had 12 bases not matched to a gene; V was cut back by 5 bases and J by 0 bases. In nucleotides, the CDR3 is TGTGCCAGCAGCCCAAATCCGACTAGCGGCCTTAGCACAGATACGCAGTATTTT. Residues: CASSPNPTSGLSTDTQYF. Full variable domain (missing parts from reference TRBV7-3 and TRBJ2-3): GAGVSQTPSNKVTEKGKYVELRCDPISGHTALYWYRQSLGQGPEFLIYFQGTGAADDSGLPNDRFFAVRPEGSVSTLKIQRTERGDSAVYLCASSPNPTSGLSTDTQYFGPGTRLTVL.

CDR3 DNA: TGTGCCAGCAGCTTCAAGGGGGGAGATGGAGATACGCAGTATTTT. Protein: CASSFKGGDGDTQYF. The chain uses TRBV7-3 and TRBJ2-3; either TRBD1 or TRBD2 may fit D (6 bases each). Germline loops: CDR1 SGHTA, CDR2 FQGTGA. Trimming removed 3 bases at V and 5 bases at J, with 15 bases between. The CDR3 is 15 amino acids.

This clone turned up a few times. The chain employs TRBV6-5 and TRBJ2-2; D might be TRBD2 (6 bases). CDR3 size: 13 residues. The V end was cut by 6 bases, the J end by 6 bases, with 11 bases between. Germline V gene sequence: CDR1 MNHEY, CDR2 SVGAGI. The CDR3 coding sequence is TGTGCCAGCAGAGGCGGGATAGCCGGGGAGCTGTTTTTT. Its protein is CASRGGIAGELFF.

This rearrangement joins TRBV5-1 to TRBJ2-7; D not certain. This CDR3 spans 14 amino acids. The germline gives CDR1 SGHRS, CDR2 YFSETQ. Trimming stripped 0 bases from V and 5 bases from J, with 12 bases between. The CDR3 nucleotides are TGCGCCAGCAGCTTGGCCGGGCTAGTGGACGAGCAGTACTTC. Translation gives CASSLAGLVDEQYF.

This chain uses TRBV27 with TRBJ2-5; 9 bases agree with TRBD2. Per germline, CDR1 MNHEY and CDR2 SMNVEV (reference sequence). Trimming at V came to 7 bases and at J to 4 bases, leaving 10 bases not matched to a gene. This CDR3 region has 15 residues. CDR3 sequence: CASTGRRGGPETQYF. The CDR3 region has the DNA TGTGCCAGCACTGGAAGGCGGGGGGGCCCAGAGACCCAGTACTTC.

V usage is TRBV5-4 and J usage is TRBJ2-5; D not certain. This CDR3 region has 13 residues. The V gene's germline CDR1 is SGHNT and CDR2 YYREEE (reference sequence). Trimming took off 4 bases at V and 1 base at J, with 8 bases between the two ends. CDR3 sequence: CASSPYPQETQYF. The CDR3 DNA follows: TGTGCCAGCAGCCCCTACCCCCAAGAGACCCAGTACTTC.

V is TRBV5-1 and J is TRBJ2-5; D might be TRBD1 or TRBD2, each matching 5 bases. CDR1 and CDR2 (germline): SGHRS, YFSETQ. V was clipped by 4 bases and J by 2 bases, with 15 bases between them. The CDR3 covers 15 residues. The CDR3 sequence: CASSPTGTAQETQYF. The CDR3 DNA reads TGCGCCAGCAGCCCGACCGGGACGGCACAAGAGACCCAGTACTTC.